One sample yielded the 23 T cell receptor beta chains listed below, sequenced in a study of control samples from healthy donors and cancer patients. Assay: immunoSEQ multiplex PCR; the TCRdb copy retains only in-frame clones and omits some. The sample holds about 150,000 clones, roughly 94% seen once. The material sequenced was blood. These receptors all stem from a man in his forties in good health.

V usage is TRBV5-1 and J usage is TRBJ1-3; no clear D. The CDR3 covers 14 residues. V was shortened by 0 bases and J by 0 bases, with 4 bases between the two germline ends. Per the germline V gene, CDR1 is SGHRS and CDR2 is YFSETQ. CDR3 sequence: CASSLDPSGNTIYF. The CDR3 bases are TGCGCCAGCAGCTTGGATCCCTCTGGAAACACCATATATTTT.

This clone was picked up a small number of times. This rearrangement joins TRBV5-4 to TRBJ1-6; D is perhaps TRBD1 (6 bases). CDR1 SGHNT and CDR2 YYREEE come from the germline V gene (reference sequence). The V end was cut by 1 base, the J end by 9 bases, with 14 bases between. This CDR3 has 15 residues. The chain's CDR3 is CASSLWGQGSSPLHF. DNA of the CDR3: TGTGCCAGCAGCTTGTGGGGGCAGGGGTCTTCACCCCTCCACTTT.

V gene TRBV5-4 combines with J gene TRBJ1-2; D is undetermined. Looked up from germline, CDR1 is SGHNT and CDR2 is YYREEE (reference sequence). The CDR3 totals 15 residues. Deletions cut 1 base from V and 0 bases from J, with 10 bases between. This chain's CDR3 is CASSLQRGSNYGYTF. For the CDR3, the DNA is TGTGCCAGCAGCTTGCAGCGGGGTTCTAACTATGGCTACACCTTC. The full variable domain, rest sourced from reference TRBV5-4 and TRBJ1-2, is ETGVTQSPTHLIKTRGQQVTLRCSSQSGHNTVSWYQQALGQGPQFIFQYYREEENGRGNFPPRFSGLQFPNYSSELNVNALELDDSALYLCASSLQRGSNYGYTFGSGTRLTVV.

As DNA, the CDR3 is TGTGCCAGCAACAGTCGGAACACTGAAGCTTTCTTT. Translating it yields CASNSRNTEAFF. The chain couples TRBV28 to TRBJ1-1; D not certain. The V gene lost 7 bases and the J gene lost 1 base, with 7 bases spanning the gap. This CDR3 has 12 amino acids. The germline V gene encodes CDR1 MDHEN and CDR2 SYDVKM.

The rearrangement joins TRBV6-6 to TRBJ1-5; D not resolved. CDR3 length equals 13 residues. The V and J ends lost 4 bases and 4 bases respectively, with 8 bases between them. Germline assignment: CDR1 MNHNY and CDR2 SVGAGI (reference sequence). This CDR3 reads CASSSPPNQPQHF. The CDR3 DNA sequence: TGTGCCAGCAGTTCGCCTCCTAATCAGCCCCAGCATTTT.

This chain connects TRBV27 to TRBJ2-7; 9 bases agree with TRBD2. The CDR3 has 15 amino acids. V dropped 8 bases and J dropped 0; count of bases not matched to a gene: 8. The germline V gene encodes CDR1 MNHEY and CDR2 SMNVEV (reference sequence). CDR3 nucleotide sequence: TGTGCCAGCGCGCGGGGGGGGCTGAGCTCCTACGAGCAGTACTTC. This gives the protein CASARGGLSSYEQYF.

V and J are TRBV4-3 and TRBJ2-3; D is perhaps TRBD1 or TRBD2 (6 bases each). Trimming removed 3 bases from V and 8 bases from J, with 15 bases in between. The CDR3 is 14 residues long. Looked up from germline, CDR1 is LGHNA and CDR2 is YSLEER. The CDR3 DNA reads TGCGCCAGCAGCCAGGACTACAGGGTCGGTACGCAGTATTTT. Its translation: CASSQDYRVGTQYF.

The chain links TRBV3-1 (or the pseudogene TRBV3-2) to TRBJ1-6; no definite D call. Germline V gene sequence: CDR1 LGHDT, CDR2 YNNKEL (reference sequence). V lost 0 bases, J lost 9 bases, and 12 bases lay in between. The CDR3 is 15 residues long. The CDR3 sequence: CASSQEMSPTSPLHF. As DNA, the CDR3 is TGTGCCAGCAGCCAAGAAATGAGTCCCACTTCACCCCTCCACTTT.

The chain links TRBV29-1 to TRBJ1-4; D is unresolved. The V gene lost 7 bases and the J gene lost 8 bases, with 14 bases spanning the gap. Looked up from germline, CDR1 is SQVTM and CDR2 is ANQGSEA. This CDR3 comprises 12 residues. The chain's CDR3 is CSAGGSYEKLFF. In DNA, the CDR3 is TGCAGCGCCGGAGGGAGCTACGAAAAACTGTTTTTT.

V gene TRBV9 combines with J gene TRBJ1-4; TRBD1 aligns across 7 bases. Germline CDR1 is SGDLS and CDR2 is YYNGEE. With 0 bases clipped from V and 7 bases from J, the junction kept 3 bases outside the gene matches. The CDR3 is made up of 14 amino acids. The CDR3 nucleotides read TGTGCCAGCAGCGTAGCTTGGACAGGTGAAAAACTGTTTTTT. Residues: CASSVAWTGEKLFF.

V gene TRBV19 combines with J gene TRBJ1-1; D is unresolved. Between the trimmed V and J ends, which lost 6 bases and 7 bases, there was a span of 9 bases. Germline CDR1 and CDR2: LNHDA and SQIVND (reference sequence). The CDR3 has 11 residues. The chain's CDR3 is CASSGLFEAFF. CDR3 sequence (DNA): TGTGCCAGTAGCGGACTGTTTGAAGCTTTCTTT.

This sequence joins TRBV6-5 and TRBJ1-1; D not resolved. CDR1 is MNHEY and CDR2 is SVGAGI in the germline V gene. This CDR3 region has 11 residues. Trimming took 8 bases from V and 7 from J, leaving 11 bases between them. CDR3 residues: CASRGNYEAFF. The CDR3 DNA follows: TGTGCCAGCCGGGGTAATTATGAAGCTTTCTTT.

The chain links TRBV5-1 to TRBJ1-1, with 12 bases that match TRBD1. V gave up 3 bases and J gave up 2 bases; unmatched junction bases: 8. Germline V CDR1 and CDR2: SGHRS, YFSETQ. The CDR3 loop spans 17 amino acids. The chain's CDR3 is CASSWGTGGGTNTEAFF. In nucleotides, the CDR3 is TGCGCCAGCAGCTGGGGGACAGGGGGCGGAACTAACACTGAAGCTTTCTTT.

This clone was counted only a few times. The chain couples TRBV15 to TRBJ1-1; D possibly corresponds to TRBD1 (6 bases). V lost 3 bases and J 7 bases, leaving 12 bases between the germline ends. In germline, CDR1 is LNHNV, CDR2 YYDKDF (reference sequence). CDR3 length equals 13 residues. The CDR3 loop reads CATSRSKDSEAFF. The CDR3 bases are TGTGCCACCAGCAGGAGTAAGGACAGTGAAGCTTTCTTT.

This rearrangement joins TRBV2 to TRBJ2-6; 9 bases are a match to TRBD2. Germline V gives CDR1 SNHLY, CDR2 FYNNEI. V shed 6 bases and J 8 bases; nucleotides not matched to a gene: 11. This CDR3 spans 16 amino acids. CDR3 loop: CASRREGGVGSNVLTF. The CDR3 DNA reads as TGTGCCAGCAGGCGGGAGGGGGGCGTAGGGTCCAACGTCCTGACTTTC.

The chain uses TRBV18 and TRBJ1-4; possible D gene TRBD1, 5 bases. V lost 1 base, J lost 4 bases, and 10 bases lay in between. The CDR3 sequence is 15 residues long. In germline, CDR1 is KGHSH, CDR2 LQKENI. The CDR3 loop is CASSPQQGYNEKLFF. The CDR3 coding sequence is TGTGCCAGCTCACCACAGCAGGGCTATAATGAAAAACTGTTTTTT.

The chain links TRBV27 to TRBJ1-3; unclear D gene. This CDR3 spans 19 amino acids. The germline V gene has CDR1 MNHEY and CDR2 SMNVEV (reference sequence). V dropped 3 bases and J dropped 0 bases, with 21 bases sitting between them. This CDR3 is CASSFRPMGRAFSGNTIYF. The CDR3 nucleotides read TGTGCCAGCAGTTTCCGTCCAATGGGGAGGGCCTTCTCTGGAAACACCATATATTTT.

The chain uses TRBV27 and TRBJ1-3, with D unresolved. V dropped 8 bases and J dropped 1 base, with 18 bases sitting between them. The germline gives CDR1 MNHEY, CDR2 SMNVEV (reference sequence). The CDR3 is 16 residues long. The CDR3 bases are TGTGCCAGCGGCCGAGGAGGACCGCTGTCTGGAAACACCATATATTTT. Protein product: CASGRGGPLSGNTIYF.

J is TRBJ1-2 and V is TRBV5-6, with TRBD1 identical over 10 bases. The CDR3 totals 14 residues. Germline lookup yields CDR1 SGHDT and CDR2 YYEEEE. The V segment lost 4 bases and the J segment 4 bases; nucleotides outside the gene matches: 4. In nucleotides, the CDR3 is TGTGCCAGCAGCCCGGGACAGGGGCCCTATGGCTACACCTTC. Its translation is CASSPGQGPYGYTF.

This rearrangement joins TRBV4-1 to TRBJ2-3; TRBD2 matches 7 bases. Germline V gene data show CDR1 as MGHRA and CDR2 as YSYEKL. Germline trimming cut 1 base from V and 4 bases from J; bases unmatched to any gene: 2. There are 14 residues in the CDR3. The CDR3 DNA reads TGCGCCAGCAGCCAAGGCCTAGCGGCAGATACGCAGTATTTT. Its translation is CASSQGLAADTQYF.

The V and J genes are TRBV6-5 and TRBJ2-3; the match to TRBD2 covers 13 bases. The J segment lost 5 bases and the V segment lost 4 bases, leaving 6 bases of the junction unmatched. CDR3 length equals 16 residues. Germline V gives CDR1 MNHEY, CDR2 SVGAGI. The CDR3 is CASSSTGTSGVDTQYF. The CDR3 DNA sequence: TGTGCCAGCAGTTCCACGGGGACTAGCGGGGTAGATACGCAGTATTTT.

This clone occurred a few times. V usage is TRBV20-1 and J usage is TRBJ1-1; D gene uncertain. The length of the CDR3 is 11 residues. The germline V gene encodes CDR1 DFQATT and CDR2 SNEGSKA (reference sequence). Trimming left V 3 bases short and J 3 bases short, with 5 bases between. The CDR3 DNA sequence: TGCAGTGCTAGCCGGCACACTGAAGCTTTCTTT. Protein sequence: CSASRHTEAFF.

To note about this clone: The DNA is left out, because the CDR3 cannot be placed on it with certainty; the CDR3 is given as TCRdb lists it. This chain joins TRBV21-1 and TRBJ2-3; the table's D call of TRBD2 was not tested on the DNA. TRBV21-1 is noted as a pseudogene. The CDR3 contains 16 residues when both ends are counted. CDR3 region: CASSKVAGGSPDTQYF.